The present T cell receptor (beta chain) was sequenced within a study of T cell changes during pregnancy in multiple sclerosis. Germline V lookup: CDR1 SGHVS, CDR2 FNYEAQ. The CDR3 contains 16 residues. V lost 0 bases and J lost 0; bases outside the gene matches: 3. The table came from immunoSEQ multiplex PCR; TCRdb's copy has only in-frame clones and leaves some out. Of around 100,000 clones in the sample, roughly 90% were seen once. The rearrangement joins TRBV7-6 to TRBJ2-7, with TRBD2 identical over 9 bases. The receptor was isolated from a female donor with multiple sclerosis, enrolled in a pregnancy study. This material consisted of peripheral blood, taken after pregnancy. The CDR3 DNA follows: TGTGCCAGCAGCTTAGCGCCAGCGGGGGGCTCCTACGAGCAGTACTTC. Its translation is CASSLAPAGGSYEQYF.